This T cell receptor beta chain was obtained from a study of CD8 T cells in Susac syndrome. Looking at the study overall: Active disease was present in about 6 of the sequenced Susac syndrome patients, and remission in about eight. When blood was drawn, the patients with Susac syndrome were therapy-naive, on corticosteroids, or on intravenous immunoglobulin alone.

RNA was extracted with the RNeasy kit, and a quantity of about 0.45 to 1 ug was reverse transcribed using random hexamers. TCR beta CDR3 was amplified by immunoSEQ multiplex PCR. This amplification extended across 54 Vbeta and 13 Jbeta segments. Each CDR3 protein gets one entry after TCRdb re-called the immunoSEQ multiplex PCR reads with MiXCR. The data contain roughly 100,000 distinct CDR3 sequences, roughly 94% of them singletons. The CDR3 totals 11 residues. Germline V gene lookup returns CDR1 LNHNV and CDR2 YYDKDF (reference sequence). Deletions cut 3 bases from V and 2 bases from J, with 1 base between.

This sequence was found in a human donor with Susac syndrome. This chain joins TRBV15 and TRBJ1-1, with D unresolved. The sequenced material came from CD8+ T cells from PBMCs. In nucleotides, the CDR3 is TGTGCCACCAGCAGTAACACTGAAGCTTTCTTT. It yields the protein CATSSNTEAFF.